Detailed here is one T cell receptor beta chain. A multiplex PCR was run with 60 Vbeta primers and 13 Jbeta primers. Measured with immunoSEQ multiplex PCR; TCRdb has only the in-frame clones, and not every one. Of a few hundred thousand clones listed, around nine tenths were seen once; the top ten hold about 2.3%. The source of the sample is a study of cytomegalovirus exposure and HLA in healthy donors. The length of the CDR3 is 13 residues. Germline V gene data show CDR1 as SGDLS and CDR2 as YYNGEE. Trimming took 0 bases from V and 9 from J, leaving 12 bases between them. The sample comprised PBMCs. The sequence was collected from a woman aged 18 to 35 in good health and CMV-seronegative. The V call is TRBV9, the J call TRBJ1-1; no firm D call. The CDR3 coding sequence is TGTGCCAGCAGCGTAGGTTCCAGACATCAAGCTTTCTTT. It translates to CASSVGSRHQAFF. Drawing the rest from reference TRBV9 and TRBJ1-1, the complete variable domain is DSGVTQTPKHLITATGQRVTLRCSPRSGDLSVYWYQQSLDQGLQFLIQYYNGEERAKGNILERFSAQQFPDLHSELNLSSLELGDSALYFCASSVGSRHQAFFGQGTRLTVV.